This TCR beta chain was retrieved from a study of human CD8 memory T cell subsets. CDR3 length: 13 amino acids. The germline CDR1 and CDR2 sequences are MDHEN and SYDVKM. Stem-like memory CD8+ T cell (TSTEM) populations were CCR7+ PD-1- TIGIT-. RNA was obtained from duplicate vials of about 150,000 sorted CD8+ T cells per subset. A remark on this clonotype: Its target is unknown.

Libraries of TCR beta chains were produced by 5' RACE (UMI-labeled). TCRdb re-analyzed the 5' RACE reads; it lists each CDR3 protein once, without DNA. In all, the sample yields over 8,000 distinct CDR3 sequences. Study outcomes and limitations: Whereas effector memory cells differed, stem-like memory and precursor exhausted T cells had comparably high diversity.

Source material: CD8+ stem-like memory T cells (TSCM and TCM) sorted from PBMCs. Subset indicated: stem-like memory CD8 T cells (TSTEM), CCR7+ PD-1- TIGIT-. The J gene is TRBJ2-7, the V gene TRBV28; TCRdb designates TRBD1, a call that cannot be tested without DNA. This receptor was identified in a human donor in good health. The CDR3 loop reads CATRDTSSYEQYF.